The 16 T cell receptor beta chains below all came from one sample that was sequenced in a study of T cells in Graves' hyperthyroidism and ophthalmopathy. RNA transcripts were the template for amplifying TCR beta CDR3 regions. In the first-round RT-PCR of the TCR CDR3, the HTBI primer set was used. TCRdb independently ran MiXCR on the multiplex PCR reads; one entry per CDR3 protein. The table has hundreds of thousands of distinct CDR3 sequences, 45% seen once. Input material: peripheral blood or thyroid tissue (not recorded which). These receptors originate from an adult man with Graves' disease, either hyperthyroidism or ophthalmopathy (not recorded which).

This clonotype came up a few times. The chain links TRBV19 to TRBJ1-2; D is possibly TRBD1 (6 bases). This CDR3 has 17 residues. Trimming shortened V by 0 bases and J by 0 bases, and 14 bases separated the two germline ends. Germline-derived CDR1 and CDR2 are LNHDA and SQIVND (reference sequence). The CDR3 sequence: CASSIDTGIRANYGYTF. CDR3 nucleotides: TGTGCCAGTAGTATAGATACAGGGATCAGGGCTAACTATGGCTACACCTTC. The full variable domain, completed using reference TRBV19 and TRBJ1-2, is DGGITQSPKYLFRKEGQNVTLSCEQNLNHDAMYWYRQDPGQGLRLIYYSQIVNDFQKGDIAEGYSVSREKKESFPLTVTSAQKNPTAFYLCASSIDTGIRANYGYTFGSGTRLTVV.

This clonotype was picked up many times. Here the CDR3 reads CSVQVQGPSNTIYF. CDR3 nucleotides: TGCAGCGTCCAAGTGCAGGGCCCCTCGAACACCATATATTTT. The chain links TRBV29-1 to TRBJ1-3, with D perhaps TRBD1 (5 bases). The CDR3 loop spans 14 amino acids. Trimming stripped 6 bases from V and 7 bases from J, with 19 bases between. Germline-derived CDR1 and CDR2 are SQVTM and ANQGSEA.

About this clonotype: A read error may account for a junction end that differs from germline. The chain carries TRBV5-1 and TRBJ1-1; D may be TRBD1 (5 bases). Germline CDR1 and CDR2: SGHRS and YFSETQ. There are 15 residues in the CDR3. This chain's CDR3 is CASSWGGVMNTEAFF. In DNA form, the CDR3 reads TGTGCCAGCAGCTGGGGGGGTGTAATGAACACTGAAGCTTTCTTT.

The V and J genes are TRBV5-1 and TRBJ1-2; no firm D call. Germline CDR1 is SGHRS and CDR2 is YFSETQ. Trimming pared 4 bases from V and 5 bases from J, leaving 15 bases between. CDR3 length: 14 amino acids. DNA of the CDR3: TGCGCCAGCAGCGCAGGACGGGGAGATTATGGCTACACCTTC. This sequence encodes CASSAGRGDYGYTF.

The chain carries TRBV2 and TRBJ1-4; possibly TRBD1 for D (5 bases). The ends were cut back, 7 bases at V and 4 bases at J, with 13 bases in the middle. Germline CDR1 and CDR2: SNHLY and FYNNEI. The CDR3 consists of 14 residues. DNA of the CDR3: TGTGCCAGCACACAATGGACAATTAATGAAAAACTGTTTTTT. Translating gives CASTQWTINEKLFF. Supplemented by reference TRBV2 and TRBJ1-4, the full variable domain reads EPEVTQTPSHQVTQMGQEVILRCVPISNHLYFYWYRQILGQKVEFLVSFYNNEISEKSEIFDDQFSVERPDGSNFTLKIRSTKLEDSAMYFCASTQWTINEKLFFGSGTQLSVL.

The chain has TRBV10-2 and TRBJ1-1; 10 nucleotides align to TRBD1. This CDR3 is built from 11 residues. Trimming took 8 bases from V and 12 from J; bases not matched to a gene: 6. The V gene's germline CDR1 is WSHSY and CDR2 SAAADI. The CDR3 sequence: CASGDRGASFF. Written as DNA, the CDR3 is TGCGCCAGCGGGGACAGGGGTGCATCTTTCTTT.

The genes are TRBV7-9 and TRBJ1-3; TRBD1 is a possible D gene (6 bases). This CDR3 is 13 amino acids long. V was shortened by 5 bases and J by 14 bases, with 19 bases between the two germline ends. Germline V gene sequence: CDR1 SEHNR, CDR2 FQNEAQ (reference sequence). This CDR3 is CASSPSPGTPVYF. DNA of the CDR3: TGTGCCAGCAGCCCCTCCCCCGGGACACCCGTATATTTT. Looking up the rest from reference TRBV7-9 and TRBJ1-3 gives the full variable domain: DTGVSQNPRHKITKRGQNVTFRCDPISEHNRLYWYRQTLGQGPEFLTYFQNEAQLEKSRLLSDRFSAERPKGSFSTLEIQRTEQGDSAMYLCASSPSPGTPVYFGEGSWLTVV.

This clonotype was detected ten times or more. The chain recombines TRBV15 with TRBJ1-6; unclear D gene. V shed 0 bases and J shed 10 bases, with 16 bases lying between them. This CDR3 spans 16 amino acids. Per germline, CDR1 LNHNV and CDR2 YYDKDF (reference sequence). The CDR3 DNA sequence: TGTGCCACCAGCAGAGATTCGAGGGAGGTCGGATCACCCCTCCACTTT. Translating gives CATSRDSREVGSPLHF.

The gene calls are TRBV11-3 and TRBJ1-3; 10 bases are shared with TRBD1. The length of the CDR3 is 15 residues. CDR1 SGHNT and CDR2 YENEEA come from the germline V gene. The V segment lost 0 bases and the J segment 10 bases; nucleotides outside the gene matches: 6. CDR3 protein: CASSLDGTGAKTIYF. The DNA for the CDR3 is TGTGCCAGCAGCTTAGACGGGACAGGGGCCAAGACCATATATTTT.

Only a few counts were recorded for this clonotype. V is TRBV9 and J is TRBJ1-2; tentatively, D is TRBD1 (6 bases). V was pared by 1 base and J by 4 bases, with 14 bases between. This CDR3 contains 15 residues. The germline V gene encodes CDR1 SGDLS and CDR2 YYNGEE. In DNA form, the CDR3 reads TGTGCCAGCAGCGTATTGTCGGGACAAAGCTATGGCTACACCTTC. This sequence encodes CASSVLSGQSYGYTF.

In its sample, this clonotype was seen many times. The genes are TRBV29-1 and TRBJ2-5; D possibly corresponds to TRBD2 (6 bases). The CDR3 has 14 amino acids. Per germline, CDR1 SQVTM and CDR2 ANQGSEA. The ends were cut back, 4 bases at V and 4 bases at J, with 16 bases in the middle. CDR3 in DNA: TGCAGCGTTGCGGGGGTCTGGGGAGGAGAGACCCAGTACTTC. It encodes CSVAGVWGGETQYF.

The chain couples TRBV29-1 to TRBJ1-2; TRBD1 matches at 7 bases. In germline, CDR1 is SQVTM, CDR2 ANQGSEA. The CDR3 totals 12 residues. CDR3 nucleotides: TGCAGTGTGGGGCAGGGGGTTAACGGCTACACCTTC. This translates into CSVGQGVNGYTF.

This clonotype was recorded at least ten times. V gene TRBV24-1 combines with J gene TRBJ1-5; 7 bases match TRBD1. Per the germline V gene, CDR1 is KGHDR and CDR2 is SFDVKD. This CDR3 has 14 amino acids. Trimming removed 5 bases from V and 6 bases from J; junction bases left unmatched: 6. The CDR3 loop is CATSGTGVSQPQHF. The CDR3 DNA reads TGTGCCACCAGTGGTACAGGGGTGAGTCAGCCCCAGCATTTT.

V and J are TRBV25-1 and TRBJ1-4; 7 positions match TRBD1. Germline V gene lookup returns CDR1 MGHDK and CDR2 SYGVNS. CDR3 length equals 14 residues. Trimming at V came to 8 bases and at J to 4 bases, leaving 7 bases not matched to a gene. The CDR3 sequence: CASLIQGVNEKLFF. The DNA of the CDR3 is TGTGCCAGCTTGATTCAGGGGGTTAATGAAAAACTGTTTTTT.

V gene TRBV2 combines with J gene TRBJ1-1; 7 bases are shared with TRBD1. Trimming removed 3 bases from V and 3 bases from J; junction bases left unmatched: 16. The CDR3 extends over 18 amino acids. Germline values: CDR1 SNHLY, CDR2 FYNNEI. The CDR3 bases are TGTGCCAGCAGTGATTTGCCTCCTGACAGGGAAAGGGACACTGAAGCTTTCTTT. Translated: CASSDLPPDRERDTEAFF. The full variable domain, with the rest looked up from reference TRBV2 and TRBJ1-1, is EPEVTQTPSHQVTQMGQEVILRCVPISNHLYFYWYRQILGQKVEFLVSFYNNEISEKSEIFDDQFSVERPDGSNFTLKIRSTKLEDSAMYFCASSDLPPDRERDTEAFFGQGTRLTVV.

This clonotype has a count of ten or more. This chain uses TRBV20-1 with TRBJ2-7; 10 bases fit TRBD1. Trimming took 6 bases from V and 4 from J; bases not matched to a gene: 12. The germline CDR1 and CDR2 sequences are DFQATT and SNEGSKA (reference sequence). The length of the CDR3 is 15 residues. The CDR3 nucleotides are TGCAGTGCCAATCCGGGACAGGGGTTTACATACGAGCAGTACTTC. Its protein is CSANPGQGFTYEQYF.